This T cell receptor beta chain was captured in a study of PD-L1 blockade in urothelial cancer. From germline, CDR1 is MGHRA and CDR2 YSYEKL. The ends lost 1 base at V and 8 bases at J; junction bases unmatched: 7. CDR3 length: 15 amino acids. This sample's time point: pretreatment peripheral blood. The assay was immunoSEQ multiplex PCR, and TCRdb's table has in-frame clones only and misses some. Here the sample spans over 35,000 clones, approximately 90% being singletons. This sequence originates from an older woman with urothelial cancer. This material consisted of PBMCs, taken around atezolizumab (anti-PD-L1) treatment. This chain uses TRBV4-1 with TRBJ2-1; 8 nucleotides agree with TRBD2. Written as DNA, the CDR3 is TGCGCCAGCAGCCAAGGGACTAGCAGGAACGATGAGCAGTTCTTC. This gives the protein CASSQGTSRNDEQFF.